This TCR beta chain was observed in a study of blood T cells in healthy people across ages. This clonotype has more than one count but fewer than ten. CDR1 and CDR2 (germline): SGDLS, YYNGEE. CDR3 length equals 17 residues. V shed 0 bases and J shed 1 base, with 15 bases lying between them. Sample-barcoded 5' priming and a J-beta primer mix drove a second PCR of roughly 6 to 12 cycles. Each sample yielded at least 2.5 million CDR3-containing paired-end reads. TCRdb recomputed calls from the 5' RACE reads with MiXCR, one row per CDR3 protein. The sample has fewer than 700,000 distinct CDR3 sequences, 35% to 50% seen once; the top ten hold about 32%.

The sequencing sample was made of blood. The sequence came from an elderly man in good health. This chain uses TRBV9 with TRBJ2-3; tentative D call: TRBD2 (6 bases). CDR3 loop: CASSVETSWLGTDTQYF. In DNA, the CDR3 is TGTGCCAGCAGCGTAGAGACTAGTTGGTTGGGCACAGATACGCAGTATTTT.